This T cell receptor beta chain was retrieved from a study of T cell repertoires in cytomegalovirus infection. Overall study context: The authors used CMV epitopes that were HLA-C-restricted (recently identified) and HLA-B-restricted (well studied). Both CMV infection and a matching HLA type were indicated by public TCR beta signatures. Overall study results and limits: The ex vivo response was dominated by HLA-C-restricted CMV-specific TCR beta clonotypes. Based on cumulative public TCR beta family frequency, carriers of CMV plus the relevant HLA were identified.

This clonotype was counted ten times or more. No antigen is known for it. Germline assignment: CDR1 SNHLY and CDR2 FYNNEI. The CDR3 has 13 amino acids. Deletions cut 4 bases from V and 0 bases from J, with 6 bases between. Each CDR3 protein gets one entry after TCRdb re-called the reads with MiXCR. The repertoire has about 140,000 distinct CDR3 sequences, around 32% of them found once; the top ten carry about 56%. The chain combines TRBV2 with TRBJ1-1; no clear D gene. Source: CD8+ T cells from cultured PBMCs, taken from culture after CMV antigen stimulation. This TCR came from a human donor in good health (CMV status not recorded). Some clones in this sample may be carry-over from other donors' samples. The CDR3 DNA is TGTGCCAGCAGTGGGGGATTGAACACTGAAGCTTTCTTT. Protein product: CASSGGLNTEAFF.